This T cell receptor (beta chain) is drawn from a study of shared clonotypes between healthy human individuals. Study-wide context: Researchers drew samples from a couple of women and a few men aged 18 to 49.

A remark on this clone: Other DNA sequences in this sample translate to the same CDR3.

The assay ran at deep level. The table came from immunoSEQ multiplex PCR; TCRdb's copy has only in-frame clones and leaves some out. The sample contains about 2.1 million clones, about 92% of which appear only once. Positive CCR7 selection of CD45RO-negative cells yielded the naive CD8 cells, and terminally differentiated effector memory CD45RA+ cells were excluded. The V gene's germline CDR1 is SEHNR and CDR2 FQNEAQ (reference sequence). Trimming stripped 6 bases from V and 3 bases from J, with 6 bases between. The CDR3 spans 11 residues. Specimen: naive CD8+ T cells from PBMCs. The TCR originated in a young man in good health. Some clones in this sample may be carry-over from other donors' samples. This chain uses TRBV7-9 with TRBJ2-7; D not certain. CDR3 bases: TGTGCCAGCAGGGGCGGCTACGAGCAGTACTTC. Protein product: CASRGGYEQYF.